This T cell receptor beta chain was documented in a study of post-analysis software for immune sequencing data. Concerning this clonotype: Antigen unknown.

Built from TCR beta cDNA, the libraries had unique molecular identifiers in them. Input amounts of 1 to 10 million T cells were used. These gave 500,000 or so cDNA molecules, so each molecule approximated one T cell. TCRdb ran MiXCR on the PCR reads and lists one entry per CDR3 protein. This table holds some 800,000 distinct CDR3 sequences, 40% to 55% found once. V dropped 6 bases and J dropped 0 bases, with 9 bases sitting between them. The germline V gene encodes CDR1 MNHEY and CDR2 SVGEGT. The CDR3 has 14 amino acids. The study's findings and limits: The study found TRBV5-6, TRBV5-1 and TRBV20-1 among a handful of TRBV segments more frequent in patients than controls.

The sample was blood. The rearrangement joins TRBV6-2 or TRBV6-3 to TRBJ2-1; D is ambiguous. The receptor's source is a girl aged 10-17 years with multiple sclerosis. The CDR3 loop reads CASSASPSYNEQFF. CDR3 nucleotides: TGTGCCAGCAGCGCCAGTCCCTCCTACAATGAGCAGTTCTTC.